The clone carrying this T cell receptor beta chain was observed many times. Its specificity is unknown. V was cut by 1 base and J by 13 bases, with 16 bases left in between. The CDR3 length is 14 residues. From germline, CDR1 is LGHDT and CDR2 YNNKEL (reference sequence). These data are taken from a study of response to subunit inactivated influenza vaccine. TCRdb called the RT-PCR reads again in MiXCR, with one record for every CDR3 protein. This sample yields roughly 500,000 distinct CDR3 sequences, of which more than 15% are seen a single time; over 2.5% belongs to the top ten. The study, taken as a whole, reports: Each seasonal influenza vaccination recruits few new T cells, the authors suggested.

The clonotype originates from a man in his fifties or sixties who received an inactivated influenza vaccine. The sample here was CD4+ T cells sorted from PBMCs, taken around 25 months after vaccination. The chain couples TRBV3-1 to TRBJ2-2, with D hard to call. In DNA, the CDR3 is TGTGCCAGCAGCCAAGCCTCCGGTCCGCTCCCGCTGTTTTTT. Amino acid sequence: CASSQASGPLPLFF.